This T cell receptor beta chain was retrieved from a study of graft-versus-host responses after intestinal transplantation. Profiling relied on immunoSEQ multiplex PCR, and the TCRdb table lists in-frame clones only, not all of them. Of 74,000 or so clones listed, about 92% are singletons. V was pared by 1 base and J by 8 bases, with 5 bases between. Per germline, CDR1 SNHLY and CDR2 FYNNEI. The CDR3 covers 12 residues. Sequenced material: PBMCs, taken 98 days after intestinal transplantation. The receptor was derived from a human patient who received an intestinal transplant, so some T cells may come from the graft donor. This chain links TRBV2 with TRBJ1-4; D gene uncertain. CDR3 in amino acids: CASSEEEEKLFF. DNA for the CDR3: TGTGCCAGCAGTGAAGAGGAGGAAAAACTGTTTTTT.